The rows below give T cell receptor beta chains drawn from one sample of a study of T cell responses to AZD1222 COVID-19 vaccine. The data were produced by immunoSEQ multiplex PCR, yet TCRdb's version contains in-frame clones alone and is incomplete. Among about 150,000 clones listed, approximately 91% were seen once. The material sequenced was peripheral blood, taken 28 days after the second AZD1222 dose. These receptors all stem from an adult who received the AZD1222 COVID-19 vaccine. Each CDR3 is given with its conserved first and last residue. D genes are given only for firm matches. Clone size is not always given. Where it is, it says once, few, many or a class for expanded clones.

>TRBJ2-1|TRBV12-5|.|.
TGTGCTAGTGGTTTGGCACTGACTAGTGACGGAGAGCAGTTCTTC
CASGLALTSDGEQFF
>TRBJ1-1|TRBV12-3/TRBV12-4|.|.
TGTGCCAGCAGTTTTGCAGGGAACACTGAAGCTTTCTTT
CASSFAGNTEAFF
>TRBJ1-5|TRBV19|.|.
TGTGCCAGTAGCCTTGGCGACAGCTATAGCAATCAGCCCCAGCATTTT
CASSLGDSYSNQPQHF
>TRBJ2-3|TRBV7-9|TRBD2|.
TGTGCCAGCAGCCCAACCGGGACTAGCGGGGAAGTCACAGATACGCAGTATTTT
CASSPTGTSGEVTDTQYF
>TRBJ1-3|TRBV11-2|TRBD1|.
TGTGCCAGCAGCTTAGCCCCCGACAGGGATGGAAACACCATATATTTT
CASSLAPDRDGNTIYF
>TRBJ2-1|TRBV7-2|TRBD1|.
TGTGCCAGCAGCTCGACAGGGGAGGCCTACAATGAGCAGTTCTTC
CASSSTGEAYNEQFF
>TRBJ1-4|TRBV15|.|.
TGTGCCACCAGCATTTCCCCCGAAAAGAGGGTGTTTTTT
CATSISPEKRVFF
>TRBJ2-3|TRBV3-1/TRBV3-2|.|.
TGTGCCAGCAGCCAACACCCATCGGGACAAATTCTGTTTGCAGATACGCAGTATTTT
CASSQHPSGQILFADTQYF
>TRBJ2-7|TRBV9|TRBD1|few
TGTGCCAGCAGCCCCCGGGACAGGGTATATCGCGCCTACGAGCAGTACTTC
CASSPRDRVYRAYEQYF
>TRBJ2-7|TRBV5-5|.|.
TGTGCCAGCAGCCTCTTGACTACCTACGAGCAGTACTTC
CASSLLTTYEQYF
>TRBJ1-4|TRBV15|.|.
TGTGCCACCAGCAGAGATGGGGGGCATGAAAAACTGTTTTTT
CATSRDGGHEKLFF
>TRBJ2-7|TRBV11-1|.|.
TGTGCCAGCAGCTTAGGAAGGGCAGCCTACGAGCAGTACTTC
CASSLGRAAYEQYF
>TRBJ1-1|TRBV5-6|TRBD1|.
TGTGCCAGCAGCTTCGTCTTAGGGGGCTCCGAGCACACTGAAGCTTTCTTT
CASSFVLGGSEHTEAFF
>TRBJ1-2|TRBV28|.|.
TGTGCCAGCAGTTTAAGGCCCCGCCGAGGACTTGGCTACACCTTC
CASSLRPRRGLGYTF
>TRBJ1-5|TRBV29-1|.|once
TGCAGCGTTGCGCGGGGACTAGGCCAGCCCCAGCATTTT
CSVARGLGQPQHF
>TRBJ2-7|TRBV6-5|.|.
TGTGCCAGCAGTTCGGCCTACGAGCAGTACTTC
CASSSAYEQYF
>TRBJ1-5|TRBV5-1|.|.
TGCGCCAGCAGCCCCCTTCCGAGTAGCAATCAGCCCCAGCATTTT
CASSPLPSSNQPQHF
>TRBJ2-2|TRBV7-9|TRBD1|.
TGTGCCAGCACTTCGGACAGGGCGGCCGGGGAGCTGTTTTTT
CASTSDRAAGELFF